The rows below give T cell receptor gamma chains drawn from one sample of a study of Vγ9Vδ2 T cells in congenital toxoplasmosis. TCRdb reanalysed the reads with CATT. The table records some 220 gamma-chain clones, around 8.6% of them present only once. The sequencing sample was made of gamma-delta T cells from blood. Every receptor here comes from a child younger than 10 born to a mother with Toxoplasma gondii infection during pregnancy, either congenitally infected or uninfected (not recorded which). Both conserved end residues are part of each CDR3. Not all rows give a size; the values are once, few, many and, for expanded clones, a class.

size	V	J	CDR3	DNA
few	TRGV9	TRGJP	CALWDPELGKKIKVF	TGTGCCTTGTGGGACCCTGAGTTGGGCAAAAAAATCAAGGTATTT
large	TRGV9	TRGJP	CALWEVGELGKKIKVF	TGTGCCTTGTGGGAGGTGGGAGAGTTGGGCAAAAAAATCAAGGTATTT
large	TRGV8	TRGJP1	CATWDPRGSIKIF	TGTGCCACCTGGGATCCGAGGGGTTCGATCAAGATATTT
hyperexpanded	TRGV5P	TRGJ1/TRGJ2	CATFREKLF	TGTGCCACCTTTAGGGAGAAACTCTTT
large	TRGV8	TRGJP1	CATWAGWFKIF	TGTGCCACCTGGGCCGGTTGGTTCAAGATATTT
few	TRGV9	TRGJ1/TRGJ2	CALWEVNFYYKKLF	TGTGCCTTGTGGGAGGTGAACTTTTATTATAAGAAACTCTTT
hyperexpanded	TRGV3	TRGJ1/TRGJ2	CATWDRGSGWKLF	TGTGCCACCTGGGACAGGGGCTCAGGGTGGAAACTCTTT
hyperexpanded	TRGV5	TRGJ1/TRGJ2	CATWDPNYYKKLF	TGTGCCACCTGGGACCCGAATTATTATAAGAAACTCTTT
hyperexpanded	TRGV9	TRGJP	CALWEVRELGKKIKVF	TGTGCCTTGTGGGAGGTGCGAGAGTTGGGCAAAAAAATCAAGGTATTT
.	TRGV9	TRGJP	CALWEVRELGKKVF	TGTGCCTTGTGGGAGGTGCGAGAGTTGGGCAAAAAGGTGTTC
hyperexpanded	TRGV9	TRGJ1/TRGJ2	CALWEVSGYKKLF	TGTGCCTTGTGGGAGGTGTCGGGGTATAAGAAACTCTTT
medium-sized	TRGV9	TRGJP	CALWEAEGLGKKKIKVF	TGTGCCTTGTGGGAGGCCGAAGGGTTGGGCAAAAAAAAAATCAAGGTATTT
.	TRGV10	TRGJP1	CAAWDPSPGLFKIF	TGTGCTGCGTGGGATCCCTCCCCGGGATTGTTCAAGATATTT
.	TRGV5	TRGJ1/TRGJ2	CATWDNFKKLF	TGTGCCACCTGGGACAACTTTAAGAAACTCTTT
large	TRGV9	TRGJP	CALWEARELGKKIKVF	TGTGCCTTGTGGGAGGCTAGAGAGTTGGGCAAAAAAATCAAGGTATTT
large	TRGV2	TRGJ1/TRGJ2	CATWDGRRYKKLF	TGTGCCACCTGGGACGGGCGTCGTTATAAGAAACTCTTT
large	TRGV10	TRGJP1	CAATDTTGWFKIF	TGTGCTGCGACCGATACCACTGGTTGGTTCAAGATATTT
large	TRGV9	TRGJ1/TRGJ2	CALWEVKTYKKLF	TGTGCCTTGTGGGAGGTGAAGACTTATAAGAAACTCTTT
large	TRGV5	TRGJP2	CATWDSSDWIKTF	TGTGCCACCTGGGACAGTAGTGATTGGATCAAGACGTTT
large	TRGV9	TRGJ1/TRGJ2	CALWEVKRSYKKLF	TGTGCCTTGTGGGAGGTGAAACGTAGTTATAAGAAACTCTTT
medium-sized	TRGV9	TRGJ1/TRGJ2	CALWEVPRKKLF	TGTGCCTTGTGGGAGGTGCCCCGAAAGAAACTCTTT
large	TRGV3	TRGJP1	CATWDTTGWFKIF	TGTGCCACCTGGGACACCACTGGTTGGTTCAAGATATTT
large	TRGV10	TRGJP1	CAAWDYYSWFKIF	TGTGCTGCGTGGGATTATTACAGTTGGTTCAAGATATTT
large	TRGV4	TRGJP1	CATSWRFSWFKIF	TGTGCCACCTCGTGGCGGTTCAGTTGGTTCAAGATATTT
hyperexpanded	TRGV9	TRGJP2	CALWEVRDSDWIKTF	TGTGCCTTGTGGGAGGTGAGGGATAGTGATTGGATCAAGACGTTT
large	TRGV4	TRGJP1	CATWDGLGWFKIF	TGTGCCACCTGGGACGGTCTGGGTTGGTTCAAGATATTT
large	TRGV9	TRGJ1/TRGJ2	CALWDYYKKLF	TGTGCCTTGTGGGATTATTATAAGAAACTCTTT
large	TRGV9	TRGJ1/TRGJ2	CALWEGIYYKKLF	TGTGCCTTGTGGGAGGGCATTTATTATAAGAAACTCTTT
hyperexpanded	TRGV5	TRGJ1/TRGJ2	CATWDRRFRSEKLF	TGTGCCACCTGGGACAGGAGGTTCCGATCGGAGAAACTCTTT
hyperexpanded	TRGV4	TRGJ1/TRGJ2	CATWDYKKLF	TGTGCCACCTGGGATTATAAGAAACTCTTT
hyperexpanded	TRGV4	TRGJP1	CATWVLGGWFKIF	TGTGCCACCTGGGTTCTGGGTGGTTGGTTCAAGATATTT
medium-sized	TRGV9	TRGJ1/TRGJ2	CALWAYLDKKLF	TGTGCCTTGTGGGCTTATTTGGATAAGAAACTCTTT
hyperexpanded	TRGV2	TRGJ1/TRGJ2	CATWDGPDYYKKLF	TGTGCCACCTGGGACGGGCCGGATTATTATAAGAAACTCTTT
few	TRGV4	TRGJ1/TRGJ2	CATWDGPNYYKKLF	TGTGCCACCTGGGATGGGCCCAATTATTATAAGAAACTCTTT
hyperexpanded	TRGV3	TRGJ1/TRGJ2	CATWDRPGGYYKKLF	TGTGCCACCTGGGACAGGCCGGGGGGATATTATAAGAAACTCTTT
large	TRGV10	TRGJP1	CAAWDYRTDSCRTTGWFKIF	TGTGCTGCGTGGGATTATAGAACGGATTCTTGCCGTACCACTGGTTGGTTCAAGATATTT
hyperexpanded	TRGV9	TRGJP	CALWEVQELGKKIKVF	TGTGCCTTGTGGGAGGTGCAAGAGTTGGGCAAAAAAATCAAGGTATTT
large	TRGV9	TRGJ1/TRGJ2	CALWEVPRSPNKKLF	TGTGCCTTGTGGGAGGTGCCCCGGTCCCCTAATAAGAAACTCTTT
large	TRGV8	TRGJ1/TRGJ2	CATWDRGYYKKLF	TGTGCCACCTGGGATAGGGGGTATTATAAGAAACTCTTT
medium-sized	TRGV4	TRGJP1	CATWDGRGWNTGWFKIF	TGTGCCACCTGGGATGGGCGCGGGTGGAACACTGGTTGGTTCAAGATATTT
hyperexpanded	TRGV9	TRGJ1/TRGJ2	CALWEVQYKKLF	TGTGCCTTGTGGGAGGTGCAGTATAAGAAACTCTTT
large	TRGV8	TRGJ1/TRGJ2	CATWDDLNYKKLF	TGTGCCACCTGGGATGACCTAAATTATAAGAAACTCTTT
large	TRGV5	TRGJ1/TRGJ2	CATWDSRGNYYKKLF	TGTGCCACCTGGGACAGCAGGGGAAATTATTATAAGAAACTCTTT
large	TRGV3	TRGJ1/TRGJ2	CATWDRSLVWKKLF	TGTGCCACCTGGGACAGATCCCTAGTATGGAAGAAACTCTTT
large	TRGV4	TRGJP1	CATWDGLGWFKIF	TGTGCCACCTGGGATGGGTTAGGTTGGTTCAAGATATTT
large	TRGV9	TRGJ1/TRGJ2	CALWGTNYYKKLF	TGTGCCTTGTGGGGTACGAATTATTATAAGAAACTCTTT
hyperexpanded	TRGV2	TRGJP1	CATWTTTGWFKIF	TGTGCCACCTGGACAACCACTGGTTGGTTCAAGATATTT
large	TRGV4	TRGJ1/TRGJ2	CATWDGLYYKKLF	TGTGCCACCTGGGATGGACTTTATTATAAGAAACTCTTT
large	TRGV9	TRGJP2	CALWEVRGSDWIKTF	TGTGCCTTGTGGGAGGTGCGTGGTAGTGATTGGATCAAGACGTTT
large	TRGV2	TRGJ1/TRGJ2	CATWDGRYKKLF	TGTGCCACCTGGGACGGGCGTTATAAGAAACTCTTT
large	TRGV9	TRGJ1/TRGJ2	CALWEAYYYKKLF	TGTGCCTTGTGGGAGGCATATTATTATAAGAAACTCTTT
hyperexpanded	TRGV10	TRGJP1	CAAWDLHTTGWFKIF	TGTGCTGCGTGGGACCTCCATACCACTGGTTGGTTCAAGATATTT